These T cell receptor beta chains were read from a single sample in a study of cytotoxic CD8 clonotypes in ibrutinib-treated CLL. Produced via immunoSEQ multiplex PCR; TCRdb's table is partial and in-frame only. The table includes 200,000 to 250,000 clones, roughly 70% detected once. The material was PBMCs, obtained after 24 months of ibrutinib treatment. Receptors were obtained from a human donor with chronic lymphocytic leukemia. Both conserved end residues are part of each CDR3. Fields, in order: clone size, D gene, V gene, J gene, CDR3 protein, CDR3 DNA. A D gene is named only where the DNA matches it firmly. The size field is filled for only some rows; it gives once, few, many or a size class.

once	TRBD1	TRBV4-2	TRBJ1-5	CASSQEFSGGWQPQHF	TGTGCCAGCAGCCAAGAGTTTTCAGGGGGATGGCAGCCCCAGCATTTT
.	.	TRBV6-5	TRBJ2-5	CASSRLPQETQYF	TGTGCCAGCAGTAGACTACCTCAAGAGACCCAGTACTTC
.	.	TRBV9	TRBJ1-2	CASSVAQRGSDYGYTF	TGTGCCAGCAGCGTAGCCCAAAGGGGGTCCGACTATGGCTACACCTTC
.	.	TRBV7-9	TRBJ2-5	CASSLLLGGQETQYF	TGTGCCAGCAGCTTACTTCTGGGAGGACAAGAGACCCAGTACTTC
.	.	TRBV19	TRBJ1-5	CASSPWAGADQPQHF	TGTGCCAGCAGTCCCTGGGCGGGGGCTGATCAGCCCCAGCATTTT
.	TRBD2	TRBV30	TRBJ2-2	CAWSRLAGDTGELFF	TGTGCCTGGAGCCGACTAGCGGGGGACACCGGGGAGCTGTTTTTT
.	.	TRBV19	TRBJ2-5	CATRSLSSAQETQYF	TGTGCCACCCGCTCCCTCTCTAGCGCACAAGAGACCCAGTACTTC
.	TRBD2	TRBV7-9	TRBJ2-7	CASSLLGLATYEQYF	TGTGCCAGCAGCTTACTCGGACTAGCTACCTACGAGCAGTACTTC
.	.	TRBV19	TRBJ2-3	CASSIEGAGTDTQYF	TGTGCCAGTAGTATAGAGGGAGCAGGCACAGATACGCAGTATTTT
.	TRBD1	TRBV7-6	TRBJ2-7	CASSALPGQGIYEQYF	TGTGCCAGCAGCGCCCTACCGGGACAGGGTATCTACGAGCAGTACTTC
.	.	TRBV27	TRBJ1-1	CASTMGGHAFF	TGTGCCAGCACCATGGGGGGGCATGCTTTCTTT
.	.	TRBV5-1	TRBJ1-1	CASSSRTANTEAFF	TGCGCCAGCAGCTCACGGACAGCGAACACTGAAGCTTTCTTT
few	TRBD2	TRBV6-6	TRBJ2-7	CASSYSLAGGYEQYF	TGTGCCAGCAGTTACTCCCTAGCGGGAGGGTACGAGCAGTACTTC
.	.	TRBV9	TRBJ1-5	CASSVGGLSNQPQHF	TGTGCCAGCAGCGTAGGAGGCCTAAGCAATCAGCCCCAGCATTTT
.	.	TRBV7-8	TRBJ1-5	CASSFQKTHF	TGTGCCAGCAGCTTCCAGAAAACGCATTTT
.	TRBD2	TRBV7-9	TRBJ2-5	CASSQGLAGGGQETQYF	TGTGCCAGCAGCCAAGGACTAGCGGGTGGTGGGCAAGAGACCCAGTACTTC
.	.	TRBV27	TRBJ2-7	CASSRQTSFYEQYF	TGTGCCAGCAGCCGTCAAACTAGCTTTTACGAGCAGTACTTC
.	.	TRBV18	TRBJ2-7	CASSPPNSPNTYEQYF	TGTGCCAGCTCACCACCTAACTCTCCAAACACCTACGAGCAGTACTTC
.	TRBD1	TRBV27	TRBJ2-1	CASLSWGQGIVNEQFF	TGTGCCAGCCTCAGTTGGGGACAGGGTATTGTTAATGAGCAGTTCTTC
.	TRBD1	TRBV2	TRBJ1-2	CASRGTGGYGYTF	TGTGCCAGCAGGGGGACAGGGGGTTATGGCTACACCTTC
.	.	TRBV9	TRBJ2-1	CASSPAKQGRGNEQFF	TGTGCCAGCAGCCCTGCAAAACAGGGTAGAGGCAATGAGCAGTTCTTC
.	.	TRBV19	TRBJ2-7	CASSIAGSSYEQYF	TGTGCCAGTAGTATAGCGGGGAGCTCCTACGAGCAGTACTTC
once	.	TRBV9	TRBJ2-2	CASSVYAGNTGELFF	TGTGCCAGCAGCGTCTACGCCGGAAACACCGGGGAGCTGTTTTTT
.	.	TRBV9	TRBJ2-7	CASSTGGGEQYF	TGTGCCAGCTCCACAGGAGGGGGGGAGCAGTACTTC
.	.	TRBV5-6	TRBJ2-7	CASSSLGGYSYEQYF	TGTGCCAGCAGCTCCCTCGGGGGATACTCCTACGAGCAGTACTTC
.	.	TRBV28	TRBJ1-1	CASLSRQISEAFF	TGTGCCAGCCTATCGCGACAAATCTCTGAAGCTTTCTTT
.	TRBD1	TRBV30	TRBJ1-1	CAWNRQGGTEAFF	TGTGCCTGGAATCGACAGGGAGGCACTGAAGCTTTCTTT
.	.	TRBV27	TRBJ2-1	CASSFGGPGEQFF	TGTGCCAGCAGTTTTGGGGGACCTGGTGAGCAGTTCTTC
.	TRBD2	TRBV12-5	TRBJ2-3	CASGTGGGKDTQYF	TGTGCTAGTGGTACCGGGGGGGGCAAGGATACGCAGTATTTT